This T cell receptor beta chain was recorded in a study of beta chain features in type 1 diabetes. This clone showed up many times. Its cognate antigen is unknown. General observations from the study: Sampled from patients, naive, central memory and Treg TCRB repertoires appeared more similar than those sampled from healthy donors.

Sequenced material consisted of expressed TCRB transcripts (all of the isolated RNA was reverse transcribed). Using immunoSEQ multiplex PCR, the repertoire was profiled, and TCRdb retains in-frame clones only, with some absent. Of about 150,000 clones listed, over 8.5% are singletons. The CDR3 has 15 amino acids. V gave up 1 base and J gave up 6 bases; unmatched junction bases: 6. The germline gives CDR1 SGHRS, CDR2 YFSETQ. This rearrangement joins TRBV5-1 to TRBJ2-1; 8 bases are a match to TRBD2. Sample: central memory CD4+ T cells from blood. This sequence originates from a young man in good health. The chain's CDR3 is CASSLKSAGGNEQFF. The CDR3 nucleotides are TGCGCCAGCAGCTTGAAGTCTGCGGGAGGCAATGAGCAGTTCTTC.